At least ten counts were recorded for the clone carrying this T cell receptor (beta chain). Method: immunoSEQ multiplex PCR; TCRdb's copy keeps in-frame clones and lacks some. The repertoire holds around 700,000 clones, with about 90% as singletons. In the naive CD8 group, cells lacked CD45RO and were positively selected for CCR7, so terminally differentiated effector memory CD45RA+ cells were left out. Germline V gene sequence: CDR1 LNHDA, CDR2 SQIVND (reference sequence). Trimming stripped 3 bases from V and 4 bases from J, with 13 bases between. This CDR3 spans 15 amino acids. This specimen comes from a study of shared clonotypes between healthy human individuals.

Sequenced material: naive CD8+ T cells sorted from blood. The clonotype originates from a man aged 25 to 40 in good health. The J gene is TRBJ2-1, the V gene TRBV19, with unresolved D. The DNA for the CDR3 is TGTGCCAGTAGTATTGGGCCCGACCCATACAATGAGCAGTTCTTC. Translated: CASSIGPDPYNEQFF.